The count of the clone carrying this T cell receptor (beta chain) is one. Original processing notes: Researchers report that nucleated cell counts were estimated from reference gene primer amplification. Produced via immunoSEQ multiplex PCR; TCRdb's table is partial and in-frame only. V, J and clone size are taken as reported in that table, and D and trimming were inferred from the DNA itself. The sample includes around 130,000 clones, 80% to 90% of them seen just once. These data come from a study of blood T cell repertoires in COVID-19. Whole-study context: Sites across the United States, Italy and Spain contributed samples from acute and convalescent COVID-19. From T cells, B-cell-depleted T cells, or PBMCs came the material, which was cDNA or gDNA.

The cohort comprised adults aged about 18 to 100 years residing in about two dozen US areas. Trimming at V came to 7 bases and at J to 2 bases, leaving 6 bases not matched to a gene. The germline gives CDR1 MDHEN, CDR2 SYDVKM. There are 14 residues in the CDR3. The TCR was taken from a man aged 35-49 years with acute COVID-19. This sequence joins TRBV28 and TRBJ2-7, with 9 bases aligning to TRBD1. The source material was PBMCs or T cells enriched from blood (not recorded which). The CDR3: CASTSGQGTYEQYF. The CDR3 DNA is TGTGCCAGCACATCAGGACAGGGGACCTACGAGCAGTACTTC. The variable domain in full, with the rest retrieved from reference TRBV28 and TRBJ2-7, is DVKVTQSSRYLVKRTGEKVFLECVQDMDHENMFWYRQDPGLGLRLIYFSYDVKMKEKGDIPEGYSVSREKKERFSLILESASTNQTSMYLCASTSGQGTYEQYFGPGTRLTVT.